One T cell receptor (beta chain) is described in this entry. Its antigen is unknown. This record belongs to a study of identifying expanded T cells in peripheral blood. Study-level results: Clone count variance between approximately two-week samples rose with total template count.

This table comes from immunoSEQ multiplex PCR, and its TCRdb copy is limited to in-frame clones, with some not included. The sample records approximately 120,000 clones, 88% being singletons. This CDR3 comprises 15 residues. The V gene end was trimmed by 5 bases and the J gene end by 4 bases; junction bases not matched to a gene: 5. Looked up from germline, CDR1 is MDHEN and CDR2 is SYDVKM. The origin of this receptor is a person aged 18 to 69 in good health. The sample was blood. V usage is TRBV28 and J usage is TRBJ1-1; the match to TRBD1 covers 12 bases. The CDR3 DNA sequence: TGTGCCAGCAGTCGGGACAGGGGGCTTGGCACTGAAGCTTTCTTT. Its translation: CASSRDRGLGTEAFF.